This T cell receptor beta chain was sequenced during a study of spatial heterogeneity in lung cancer. Study-level background: Averaged across combinations, each unique TCR and UMI pairing appeared more than ten times in raw reads, which were uncorrected.

Study results and limitations: More often at tumor resection than at routine follow-up, ubiquitous expanded tumor TCRs were detected in the blood.

This clonotype has ten or more counts. The antigen remains undetermined. The library protocol tagged each TCR cDNA with a unique molecular identifier. TCRdb re-analysed the 5' RACE reads in MiXCR, keeping a single row per CDR3 protein. The data hold about 45,000 distinct CDR3 sequences, with 10% to 15% observed a single time. Time point denoted: sample taken at primary tumor resection. Whole RNA, which was extracted from tumor, nontumor lung tissue or frozen PBMC, was sequenced without any cell sorting. The donor population consisted of approximately 70 patients with untreated, early-stage non-small cell lung cancer. This CDR3 is 15 amino acids long. V lost 0 bases, J lost 0 bases, and 9 bases lay in between.

The clonotype originates from a female donor with early-stage non-small cell lung cancer. V and J are TRBV12-3 or TRBV12-4 and TRBJ2-7; possibly TRBD2 for D (6 bases). The specimen was PBMCs, collected at surgery. The CDR3 coding sequence is TGTGCCAGCAGTTTAGCGGCGGGGAGCTCCTACGAGCAGTACTTC. Amino acids: CASSLAAGSSYEQYF.